This T cell receptor (beta chain) was identified during a study of blood T cells in healthy people across ages. Study results and caveats: A greater number of naive CD4+ cells and higher diversity distinguished long-lived donors from aged donors. Significant beta diversity loss was already apparent by age roughly 44, declining roughly linearly.

The germline CDR1 and CDR2 sequences are LGHNA and YSLEER. The CDR3 runs to 16 residues. V was pared by 1 base and J by 7 bases, with 16 bases between. Alongside a J-beta primer mix, a sample-barcoded 5' primer served in a second PCR lasting about 7 to 12 cycles. TCRdb used MiXCR to reprocess the 5' RACE reads, holding one entry per CDR3 protein. The sample includes roughly 900,000 distinct CDR3 sequences, roughly 52% of them seen just once. This clonotype was counted between two and nine times. The antigen remains undetermined. Sequencing input: blood. This clonotype was sampled from a man aged 25 to 40 in good health. The chain carries TRBV4-3 and TRBJ2-2, with no clear D. CDR3 sequence (DNA): TGCGCCAGCAGCCAAGCTTGGGCCCGAAGTGGCGGGGAGCTGTTTTTT. This encodes CASSQAWARSGGELFF.